The clone carrying this TCR beta chain was detected only a few times. From germline, CDR1 is DFQATT and CDR2 SNEGSKA (reference sequence). CDR3 length: 15 amino acids. With 2 bases removed from V and 1 base from J, the gap between germline ends came to 12 bases. TCRdb re-called the RT-PCR reads through MiXCR, storing one row per CDR3 protein. The sample holds almost 700,000 distinct CDR3 sequences; approximately 15% are singletons and the top ten take 3% to 4.5%. The receptor comes from a female donor in good health, serving as a healthy control. The chain couples TRBV20-1 to TRBJ1-5; maybe TRBD1 (6 bases). Material: memory CD4+ T cells from blood. The CDR3 is CSARLRGGSNQPQHF. CDR3 nucleotides: TGCAGTGCTAGATTAAGAGGGGGAAGCAATCAGCCCCAGCATTTT.